This T cell receptor (beta chain) was identified during a study of T cell responses to AZD1222 COVID-19 vaccine. Study context: Second doses were pooled across both intervals (about 4 or about 12 weeks). Points from the study as a whole: Clonal diversity may have been underestimated, and the donors were mostly white British, with more females than males.

Some clones are missing from TCRdb's copy, which holds only in-frame ones; the method was immunoSEQ multiplex PCR. The table lists over 130,000 clones, 75% to 90% of them singletons. This clone was seen a handful of times. Its cognate antigen is unknown. CDR3 size: 16 residues. Germline loops: CDR1 SGDLS, CDR2 YYNGEE. V dropped 0 bases and J dropped 0 bases, with 9 bases sitting between them. This sequence joins TRBV9 and TRBJ2-2; D gene unclear. The TCR was taken from an adult in good health. This specimen was peripheral blood, taken on day 0 of AZD1222 vaccination. The DNA of the CDR3 is TGTGCCAGCAGCGTAGCGGCTATTTCGAACACCGGGGAGCTGTTTTTT. It codes for CASSVAAISNTGELFF.